Each of the 29 T cell receptor beta chains below was sequenced from the same sample in a study of cytomegalovirus exposure and HLA in healthy donors (dated by TCRdb to about 2017). Library construction relied on the immunoSEQ multiplex PCR assay. The clones in this table, taken by TCRdb from immuneACCESS, are in-frame only. Not every clone is retained; where verified, under half of the shortfall comes from an unresolved V gene, and the cause of the rest is unknown. The sample includes 150,000 to 200,000 clones, with roughly 86% observed a single time. 2% to 3% of the sample is in the top ten clones. The specimen was PBMCs. All receptors derive from a young man in good health and CMV-seropositive.

This sequence joins TRBV6-5 and TRBJ2-7, with unresolved D. Germline V CDR1 and CDR2: MNHEY, SVGAGI. Trimming removed 0 bases at V and 2 bases at J, with 8 bases between. The CDR3 spans 14 residues. The CDR3 region has the DNA TGTGCCAGCAGTTACTCGATGGCAACCTACGAGCAGTACTTC. It specifies CASSYSMATYEQYF.

The V and J genes are TRBV27 and TRBJ1-1; unclear D gene. CDR3 length equals 13 residues. Germline loops: CDR1 MNHEY, CDR2 SMNVEV (reference sequence). V dropped 3 bases and J dropped 5 bases, with 10 bases sitting between them. CDR3 region: CASSLAMRTEAFF. Here the CDR3 DNA reads TGTGCCAGCAGTTTGGCCATGAGGACTGAAGCTTTCTTT.

The chain links TRBV5-1 to TRBJ2-5; tentatively, D is TRBD1 (6 bases). The germline V gene has CDR1 SGHRS and CDR2 YFSETQ. V lost 6 bases, J lost 0 bases, and 15 bases lay in between. The CDR3 has 15 amino acids. CDR3 sequence: CASNKQGSYQETQYF. For the CDR3, the DNA is TGCGCCAGCAATAAACAGGGCTCCTACCAAGAGACCCAGTACTTC.

This sequence joins TRBV29-1 and TRBJ2-7; TRBD1 agrees at 7 bases. The germline CDR1 and CDR2 sequences are SQVTM and ANQGSEA. The CDR3 loop spans 15 amino acids. The ends lost 7 bases at V and 2 bases at J; junction bases unmatched: 14. The CDR3 protein is CSAMNTGTAPYEQYF. The CDR3 DNA follows: TGCAGCGCCATGAATACTGGGACAGCCCCCTACGAGCAGTACTTC.

The V call is TRBV5-1, the J call TRBJ2-1; 12 nucleotides agree with TRBD2. V shed 4 bases, J shed 9 bases, and the junction held 11 bases outside the gene matches. Germline-derived CDR1 and CDR2 are SGHRS and YFSETQ. The CDR3 consists of 16 residues. The CDR3 sequence is CASSPSSGGGGGEQFF. CDR3 nucleotides: TGCGCCAGCAGCCCCTCTAGCGGGGGGGGCGGGGGTGAGCAGTTCTTC.

V and J are TRBV20-1 and TRBJ2-7; D gene ambiguous. Trimming shortened V by 3 bases and J by 3 bases, and 6 bases separated the two germline ends. The germline V gene encodes CDR1 DFQATT and CDR2 SNEGSKA (reference sequence). This CDR3 is built from 11 residues. CDR3 region: CSASPGYEQYF. CDR3 coding DNA: TGCAGTGCTAGTCCCGGCTACGAGCAGTACTTC.

The CDR3 spells CASSPAAGARQNEQFF. In nucleotides, the CDR3 is TGTGCCAGCAGCCCCGCAGCGGGAGCGCGCCAAAATGAGCAGTTCTTC. The rearrangement links TRBV7-3 to TRBJ2-1; TRBD2 agrees at 8 bases. Losses at the gene ends were 5 bases for V and 7 bases for J; bases not matched to a gene: 13. Germline V gives CDR1 SGHTA, CDR2 FQGTGA. CDR3 size: 16 residues.

The rearrangement joins TRBV4-1 to TRBJ2-7, with TRBD1 as a possible D gene (6 bases). Trimming removed 1 base from V and 1 base from J, with 11 bases in between. Germline loops: CDR1 MGHRA, CDR2 YSYEKL. The CDR3 totals 15 residues. The DNA for the CDR3 is TGCGCCAGCAGCCAAGGGCCTCAGGGGTCCTACGAGCAGTACTTC. As protein: CASSQGPQGSYEQYF.

This clone appeared a single time. The chain joins TRBV9 to TRBJ2-1; perhaps TRBD2 as D (6 bases). The CDR3 has 17 amino acids. Per germline, CDR1 SGDLS and CDR2 YYNGEE. With 0 bases removed from V and 0 bases from J, the gap between germline ends came to 13 bases. CDR3 sequence (DNA): TGTGCCAGCAGCGTAGAGGGTAGCGGTAGCTCCTACAATGAGCAGTTCTTC. Encoded protein: CASSVEGSGSSYNEQFF.

V is TRBV25-1 and J is TRBJ1-3, with D hard to call. Germline V gene sequence: CDR1 MGHDK, CDR2 SYGVNS. Trimming shortened V by 6 bases and J by 0 bases, and 9 bases separated the two germline ends. This CDR3 is 14 amino acids long. The DNA of the CDR3 is TGTGCCAGCAGCTACAGCCTCTCTGGAAACACCATATATTTT. Protein sequence: CASSYSLSGNTIYF.

This chain connects TRBV20-1 to TRBJ1-1; tentative D call: TRBD1 (5 bases). V was pared by 6 bases and J by 13 bases, with 9 bases between. CDR3 length: 8 residues. The V gene's germline CDR1 is DFQATT and CDR2 SNEGSKA (reference sequence). The DNA of the CDR3 is TGCAGTGCACCGGGGGGTTTCTTT. Translation: CSAPGGFF.

With regard to this clone: This sample also contains other DNA sequences that code for the same CDR3. The rearrangement links TRBV18 to TRBJ2-7; possibly TRBD1 for D (5 bases). CDR3 length equals 12 residues. Trimming removed 2 bases from V and 4 bases from J, with 6 bases in between. Germline V gene data show CDR1 as KGHSH and CDR2 as LQKENI. The CDR3 region is CASSPRGYEQYF. CDR3 coding DNA: TGTGCCAGCTCACCAAGGGGTTACGAGCAGTACTTC.

The gene calls are TRBV7-6 and TRBJ2-1, with 10 bases lining up with TRBD2. The CDR3 length is 15 residues. CDR1 is SGHVS, CDR2 FNYEAQ, per germline. After removal of 1 base from V and 7 bases from J, the junction contained 4 bases not matched to a gene. In DNA form, the CDR3 reads TGTGCCAGCAGCTTAGATAGCGGGAGGTTGAATGAGCAGTTCTTC. Translating it yields CASSLDSGRLNEQFF.

V is TRBV28 and J is TRBJ2-7; the match to TRBD1 covers 7 bases. Germline V lookup: CDR1 MDHEN, CDR2 SYDVKM. J lost 2 bases, V lost 11 bases, and 9 bases had no gene match. The CDR3 has 13 residues. In DNA form, the CDR3 reads TGTGCCGCATCCGGGGACAGCACCTACGAGCAGTACTTC. Residues: CAASGDSTYEQYF.

The DNA of the CDR3 is TGTGCCAGCTCACCAATAGGCACGGCAGGGACTACCCCGACGGGCACTGAAGCTTTCTTT. Translated, it gives CASSPIGTAGTTPTGTEAFF. This chain links TRBV18 with TRBJ1-1; D is possibly TRBD1 (5 bases). Germline loops: CDR1 KGHSH, CDR2 LQKENI. The CDR3 runs to 20 residues. The ends were cut back, 2 bases at V and 4 bases at J, with 29 bases in the middle.

J is TRBJ1-2 and V is TRBV9; the match to TRBD1 covers 10 bases. J gave up 8 bases and V 3 bases, and 7 bases lay outside the gene matches. From germline, CDR1 is SGDLS and CDR2 YYNGEE. The CDR3 loop spans 14 amino acids. CDR3 region: CASSARTGGIGYTF. DNA for the CDR3: TGTGCCAGCAGCGCTCGGACAGGGGGAATAGGCTACACCTTC.

V gene TRBV5-1 combines with J gene TRBJ1-2; 8 positions agree with TRBD1. CDR1 SGHRS and CDR2 YFSETQ come from the germline V gene. CDR3 length equals 15 residues. The J segment lost 6 bases and the V segment lost 0 bases, leaving 7 bases of the junction unmatched. The CDR3 DNA follows: TGCGCCAGCAGCTTGGTAACAGGGGGGTTGAATGGCTACACCTTC. Its protein product is CASSLVTGGLNGYTF.

For the CDR3, the DNA is TGTGCCAGCAGCGACAATGGAGATACGCAGTATTTT. Its translation is CASSDNGDTQYF. The V gene is TRBV9, the J gene TRBJ2-3; D is unclear. V was pared by 3 bases and J by 5 bases, with 7 bases between. CDR1 and CDR2 from the germline V gene are SGDLS and YYNGEE. The CDR3 is 12 amino acids.

V is TRBV7-9 and J is TRBJ2-5; D is perhaps TRBD1 (6 bases). The CDR3 runs 14 residues. Germline CDR1 SEHNR, CDR2 FQNEAQ (reference sequence). V gave up 5 bases and J gave up 9 bases, with 19 bases separating them. CDR3 sequence (DNA): TGTGCCAGCAGCCCCCGGGACCCGAGGGGGTCCCAGTACTTC. Translation: CASSPRDPRGSQYF.

V gene TRBV7-6 combines with J gene TRBJ2-3; 11 nucleotides line up with TRBD2. With V trimmed by 5 bases and J by 2 bases, 9 bases remained unmatched. From germline, CDR1 is SGHVS and CDR2 FNYEAQ. The CDR3 length is 17 residues. CDR3 coding DNA: TGTGCCAGCAGCCCGCGGCGACTAGCGGGAATCACAGATACGCAGTATTTT. It is translated as CASSPRRLAGITDTQYF.

This clone was seen just once. This sequence joins TRBV7-2 and TRBJ2-1, with D perhaps matching TRBD1 (5 bases). The V end was cut by 5 bases, the J end by 5 bases, with 16 bases between. The CDR3 is 15 residues long. Germline values: CDR1 SGHTA, CDR2 FQGNSA. The CDR3 DNA sequence: TGTGCCAGCAGCCGGACATGGACCGAGAACAATGAGCAGTTCTTC. This translates into CASSRTWTENNEQFF. The full variable domain, completed using reference TRBV7-2 and TRBJ2-1, is GAGVSQSPSNKVTEKGKDVELRCDPISGHTALYWYRQSLGQGLEFLIYFQGNSAPDKSGLPSDRFSAERTGGSVSTLTIQRTQQEDSAVYLCASSRTWTENNEQFFGPGTRLTVL.

The V call is TRBV19, the J call TRBJ2-1; TRBD2 aligns across 12 bases. The CDR3 is 16 amino acids. Losses at the gene ends were 3 bases for V and 10 bases for J; bases not matched to a gene: 10. The V gene's germline CDR1 is LNHDA and CDR2 SQIVND (reference sequence). CDR3 amino acids: CASSMGLAGGLKEQFF. CDR3 bases: TGTGCCAGTAGTATGGGGCTAGCGGGAGGGTTAAAAGAGCAGTTCTTC.

This clone was picked up one time. This chain uses TRBV5-1 with TRBJ1-2, with D hard to call. With 3 bases removed from V and 2 bases from J, the gap between germline ends came to 20 bases. From germline, CDR1 is SGHRS and CDR2 YFSETQ. The CDR3 sequence is 17 residues long. This CDR3 reads CASSWRGVSADNYGYTF. The DNA of the CDR3 is TGCGCCAGCAGCTGGCGAGGAGTATCGGCTGACAACTATGGCTACACCTTC.

V and J are TRBV9 and TRBJ2-2, with D uncertain. V was trimmed by 1 base and J by 5 bases, leaving 3 bases between them. Germline CDR1 and CDR2: SGDLS and YYNGEE. This CDR3 spans 12 amino acids. The CDR3 sequence: CASSVLTGELFF. The CDR3 DNA follows: TGTGCCAGCAGCGTACTGACCGGGGAGCTGTTTTTT.

The gene calls are TRBV15 and TRBJ2-1, with unresolved D. V was clipped by 3 bases and J by 8 bases, with 11 bases between them. The CDR3 is 13 amino acids. Germline loops: CDR1 LNHNV, CDR2 YYDKDF (reference sequence). CDR3 protein: CATSSSFLDEQFF. The CDR3 DNA follows: TGTGCCACCAGCAGTAGTTTTCTGGATGAGCAGTTCTTC.

This sequence joins TRBV7-9 and TRBJ1-2; D is unclear. The germline V gene encodes CDR1 SEHNR and CDR2 FQNEAQ (reference sequence). The V end lost 5 bases, the J end lost 4 bases, and 11 bases lay between the germline ends. The CDR3 extends over 13 amino acids. As DNA, the CDR3 is TGTGCCAGCAGCCCACGGACTGTCTATGGCTACACCTTC. Its protein product is CASSPRTVYGYTF.

The chain carries TRBV5-1 and TRBJ1-5; no clear D gene. Trimming took 4 bases from V and 0 from J, leaving 8 bases between them. Germline assignment: CDR1 SGHRS and CDR2 YFSETQ. The CDR3 is made up of 14 amino acids. For the CDR3, the DNA is TGCGCCAGCAGCGAGGGTTATAGCAATCAGCCCCAGCATTTT. This gives the protein CASSEGYSNQPQHF. The full variable domain, its missing parts supplied by reference TRBV5-1 and TRBJ1-5, is KAGVTQTPRYLIKTRGQQVTLSCSPISGHRSVSWYQQTPGQGLQFLFEYFSETQRNKGNFPGRFSGRQFSNSRSEMNVSTLELGDSALYLCASSEGYSNQPQHFGDGTRLSIL.

In this sample, this clone turned up a few times. The J gene is TRBJ1-6, the V gene TRBV7-3; possible D gene TRBD1, 5 bases. Germline V lookup: CDR1 SGHTA, CDR2 FQGTGA. The CDR3 runs to 16 residues. Trimming removed 0 bases from V and 10 bases from J, with 16 bases in between. The CDR3 sequence is CASSLTAAFGQSPLHF. The CDR3 coding sequence is TGTGCCAGCAGCTTAACGGCAGCTTTTGGACAATCACCCCTCCACTTT.

This clone was counted a single time. V is TRBV7-9 and J is TRBJ2-7; tentative D call: TRBD2 (6 bases). The length of the CDR3 is 14 residues. Trimming took off 2 bases at V and 4 bases at J, with 12 bases between the two ends. Germline V gene lookup returns CDR1 SEHNR and CDR2 FQNEAQ (reference sequence). The CDR3 is CASSLSAEGYEQYF. CDR3 sequence (DNA): TGTGCCAGCAGCTTATCGGCGGAGGGGTACGAGCAGTACTTC.